This T cell receptor (beta chain) was recovered during a study of cytomegalovirus exposure and HLA in healthy donors. Study-level findings and limits: The authors listed about 170 TCR beta chains as cytomegalovirus-associated.

A remark on this clone: Its target is unknown.

The donors were part of the validation cohort of some 120 subjects. That cohort was separate from the first cohort, which comprised 666 subjects. Here immunoSEQ multiplex PCR was the method, and the copy in TCRdb shows in-frame clones only, minus some. The repertoire holds about 95,000 clones, with 85% as singletons. Sequenced material: PBMCs. The clonotype was recovered from a man between 18 and 29 years old in good health and CMV-seropositive.

CDR3 in amino acids: CASSYYRANTGELFF. In DNA form, the CDR3 reads TGTGCCAGCAGTTATTACAGGGCGAACACCGGGGAGCTGTTTTTT. The chain carries TRBV6-6 and TRBJ2-2; weak D call: TRBD1 (6 bases). V was shortened by 3 bases and J by 0 bases, with 8 bases between the two germline ends. CDR3 size: 15 residues. Per germline, CDR1 MNHNY and CDR2 SVGAGI (reference sequence).